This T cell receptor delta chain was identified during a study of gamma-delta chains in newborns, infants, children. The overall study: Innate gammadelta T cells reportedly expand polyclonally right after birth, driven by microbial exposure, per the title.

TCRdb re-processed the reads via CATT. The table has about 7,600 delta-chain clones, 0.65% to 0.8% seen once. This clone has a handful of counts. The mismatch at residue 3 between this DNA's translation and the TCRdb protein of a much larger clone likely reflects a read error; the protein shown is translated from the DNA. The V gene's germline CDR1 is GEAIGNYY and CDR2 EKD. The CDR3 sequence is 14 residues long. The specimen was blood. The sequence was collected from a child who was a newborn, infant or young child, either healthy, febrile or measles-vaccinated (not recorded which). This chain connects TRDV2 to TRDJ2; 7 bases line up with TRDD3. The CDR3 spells CARDTWGPTAQLFF. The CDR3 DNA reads TGTGCCCGTGACACCTGGGGGCCGACAGCACAACTCTTCTTT.